The source of this TCR beta chain is a study of cytomegalovirus exposure and HLA in healthy donors. Study-wide findings and caveats: Analyses of presence and absence presupposed an approximately uniform sequencing depth across donors.

The PCR used 60 Vbeta and 13 Jbeta primers. Profiled with immunoSEQ multiplex PCR; TCRdb holds only in-frame clones, not every one. The sample lists 150,000 to 200,000 clones, approximately 80% occurring once. This CDR3 spans 17 amino acids. V was pared by 8 bases and J by 0 bases, with 20 bases between. CDR1 and CDR2 from the germline V gene are MNHEY and SMNVEV (reference sequence). A word on this clone: Its antigen is as yet unknown.

The material sequenced was PBMCs. This chain uses TRBV27 with TRBJ2-4; weak D call: TRBD1 (6 bases). The TCR comes from a male donor in good health and CMV-seronegative. CDR3 coding DNA: TGTGCCAGCGGATCCCTGGGACAAGCACTAGCCAAAAACATTCAGTACTTC. It yields the protein CASGSLGQALAKNIQYF.